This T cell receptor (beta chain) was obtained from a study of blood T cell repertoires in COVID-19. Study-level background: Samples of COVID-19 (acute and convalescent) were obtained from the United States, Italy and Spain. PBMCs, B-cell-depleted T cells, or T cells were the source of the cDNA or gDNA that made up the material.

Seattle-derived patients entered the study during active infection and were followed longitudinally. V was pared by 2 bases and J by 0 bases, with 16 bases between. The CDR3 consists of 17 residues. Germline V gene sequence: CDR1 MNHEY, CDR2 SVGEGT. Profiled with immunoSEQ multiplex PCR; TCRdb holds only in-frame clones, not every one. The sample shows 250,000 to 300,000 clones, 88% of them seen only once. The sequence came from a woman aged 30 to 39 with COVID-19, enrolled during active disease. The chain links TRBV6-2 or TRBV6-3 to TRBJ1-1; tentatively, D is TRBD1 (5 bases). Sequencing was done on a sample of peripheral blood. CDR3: CASSYRLGRNMNTEAFF. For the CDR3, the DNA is TGTGCCAGCAGTTACCGATTGGGGCGGAACATGAACACTGAAGCTTTCTTT.